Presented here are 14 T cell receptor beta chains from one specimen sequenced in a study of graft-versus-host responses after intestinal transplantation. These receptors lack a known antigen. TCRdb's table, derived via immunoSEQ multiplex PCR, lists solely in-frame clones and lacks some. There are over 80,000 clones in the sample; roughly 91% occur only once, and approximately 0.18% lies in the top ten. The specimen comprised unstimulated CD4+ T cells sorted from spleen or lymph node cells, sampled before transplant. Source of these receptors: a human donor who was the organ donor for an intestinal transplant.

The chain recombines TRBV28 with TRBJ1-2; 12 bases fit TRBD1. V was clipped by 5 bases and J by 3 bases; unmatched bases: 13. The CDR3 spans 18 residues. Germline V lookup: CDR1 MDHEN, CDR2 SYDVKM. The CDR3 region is CASSPGGTGGKSHYGYTF. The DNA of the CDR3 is TGTGCCAGCAGTCCCGGCGGGACAGGGGGCAAGTCCCACTATGGCTACACCTTC.

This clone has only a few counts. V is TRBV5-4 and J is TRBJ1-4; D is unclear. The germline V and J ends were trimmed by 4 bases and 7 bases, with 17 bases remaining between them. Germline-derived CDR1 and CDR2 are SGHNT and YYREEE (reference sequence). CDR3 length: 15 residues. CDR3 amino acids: CASSQPETGGEKLFF. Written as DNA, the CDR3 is TGTGCCAGCAGCCAACCGGAGACCGGTGGTGAAAAACTGTTTTTT.

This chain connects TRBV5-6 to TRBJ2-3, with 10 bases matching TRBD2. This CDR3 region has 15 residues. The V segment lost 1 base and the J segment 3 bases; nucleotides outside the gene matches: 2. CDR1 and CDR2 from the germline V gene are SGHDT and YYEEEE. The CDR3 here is CASSLILAGTDTQYF. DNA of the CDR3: TGTGCCAGCAGCTTGATACTAGCGGGGACAGATACGCAGTATTTT.

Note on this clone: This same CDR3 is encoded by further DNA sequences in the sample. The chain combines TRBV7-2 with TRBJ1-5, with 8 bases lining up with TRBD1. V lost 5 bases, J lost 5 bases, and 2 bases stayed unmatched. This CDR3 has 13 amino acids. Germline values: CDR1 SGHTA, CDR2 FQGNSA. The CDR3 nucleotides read TGTGCCAGCAGCCTGACAGGGGATCAGCCCCAGCATTTT. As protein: CASSLTGDQPQHF.

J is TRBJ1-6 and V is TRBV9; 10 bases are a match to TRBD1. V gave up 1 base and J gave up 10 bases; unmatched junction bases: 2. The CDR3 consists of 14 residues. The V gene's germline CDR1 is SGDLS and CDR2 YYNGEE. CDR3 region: CASSVRDRGSPLHF. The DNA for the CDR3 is TGTGCCAGCAGCGTACGGGACAGGGGATCACCCCTCCACTTT.

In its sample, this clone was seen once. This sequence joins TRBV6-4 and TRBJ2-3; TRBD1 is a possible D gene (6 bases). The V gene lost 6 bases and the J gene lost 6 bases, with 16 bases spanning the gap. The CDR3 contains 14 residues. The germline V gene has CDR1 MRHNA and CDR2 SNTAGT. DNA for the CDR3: TGTGCCAGCAGCCGACAGGCTAAGGGGGATACGCAGTATTTT. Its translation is CASSRQAKGDTQYF.

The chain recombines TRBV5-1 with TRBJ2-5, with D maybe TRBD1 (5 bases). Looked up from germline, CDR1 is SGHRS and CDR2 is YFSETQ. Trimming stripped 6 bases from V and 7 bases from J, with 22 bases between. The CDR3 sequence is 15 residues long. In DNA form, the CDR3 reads TGCGCCAGCAACCTTGGTGTGGGGCAGAAAGGGACCCAGTACTTC. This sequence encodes CASNLGVGQKGTQYF.

The CDR3 DNA reads TGTGCCAGCACGTTACAGGGGGCGGAAGGCTACACCTTC. This sequence encodes CASTLQGAEGYTF. The chain is built from TRBV6-1 and TRBJ1-2, with 9 bases fitting TRBD1. The CDR3 spans 13 residues. Germline V gene sequence: CDR1 MNHNS, CDR2 SASEGT. V was clipped by 7 bases and J by 8 bases; unmatched bases: 8.

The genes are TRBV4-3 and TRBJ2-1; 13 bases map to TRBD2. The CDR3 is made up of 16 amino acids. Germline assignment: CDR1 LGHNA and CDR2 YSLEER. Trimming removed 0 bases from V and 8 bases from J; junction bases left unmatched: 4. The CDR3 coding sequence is TGCGCCAGCAGCCAAGAACTAGCGGGGGGGCCCGATGAGCAGTTCTTC. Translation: CASSQELAGGPDEQFF.

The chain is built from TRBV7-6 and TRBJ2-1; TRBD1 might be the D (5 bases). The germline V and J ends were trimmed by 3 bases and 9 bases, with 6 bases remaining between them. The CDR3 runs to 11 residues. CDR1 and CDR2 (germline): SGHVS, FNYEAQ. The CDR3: CASSFQGEQFF. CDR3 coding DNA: TGTGCCAGCAGCTTTCAGGGTGAGCAGTTCTTC.

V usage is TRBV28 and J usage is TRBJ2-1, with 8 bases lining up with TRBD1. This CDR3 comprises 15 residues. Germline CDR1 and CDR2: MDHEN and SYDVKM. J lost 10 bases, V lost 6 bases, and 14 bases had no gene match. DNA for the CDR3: TGTGCCAGCAGATCCTCAGGGGGCCGGAAAGGAGAGCAGTTCTTC. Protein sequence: CASRSSGGRKGEQFF.

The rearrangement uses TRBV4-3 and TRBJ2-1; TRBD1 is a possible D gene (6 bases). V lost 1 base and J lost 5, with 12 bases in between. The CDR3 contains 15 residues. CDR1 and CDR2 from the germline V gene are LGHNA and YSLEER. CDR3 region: CASSQVSPGDNEQFF. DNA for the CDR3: TGCGCCAGCAGCCAAGTTTCTCCAGGGGACAATGAGCAGTTCTTC.

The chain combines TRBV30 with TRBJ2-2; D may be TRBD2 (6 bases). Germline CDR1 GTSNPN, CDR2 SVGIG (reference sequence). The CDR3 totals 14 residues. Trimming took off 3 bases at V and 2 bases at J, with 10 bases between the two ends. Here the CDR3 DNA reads TGTGCCTGGAGGTCTGCGGGAAACACCGGGGAGCTGTTTTTT. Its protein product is CAWRSAGNTGELFF.

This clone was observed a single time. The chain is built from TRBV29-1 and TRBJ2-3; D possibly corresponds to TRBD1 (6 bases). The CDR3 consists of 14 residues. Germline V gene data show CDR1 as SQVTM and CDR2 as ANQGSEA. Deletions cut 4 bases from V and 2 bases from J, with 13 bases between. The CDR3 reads CSVVKGVVTDTQYF. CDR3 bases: TGCAGCGTTGTGAAGGGGGTGGTCACAGATACGCAGTATTTT.